The sequence of this T cell receptor (beta chain) was determined in a study of blood T cells in healthy people across ages. Extraction of total RNA produced a minimum of 5 micrograms from each sample. The CDR3 is 16 amino acids. Germline V gives CDR1 MNHNY, CDR2 SVGAGI (reference sequence). V dropped 4 bases and J dropped 7; count of bases not matched to a gene: 13. With a J-beta primer mix and a sample-barcoded 5' primer, a second PCR ran roughly 6 to 11 cycles. Using its own MiXCR run on the 5' RACE reads, TCRdb lists one record per CDR3 protein. The sample shows 1.5 million to 2 million distinct CDR3 sequences, just under 50% of them seen only once.

The chain joins TRBV6-6 to TRBJ2-7; 10 bases are a match to TRBD2. The sample was blood. This receptor was identified in a woman aged 40 to 49 in good health. The CDR3 spells CASSSKRGGPYNEQYF. For the CDR3, the DNA is TGTGCCAGCAGTTCTAAGCGGGGGGGCCCCTACAATGAGCAGTACTTC.